This entry is about one T cell receptor beta chain. Its antigen is unknown. V was cut by 4 bases and J by 0 bases, with 15 bases left in between. Germline V gene sequence: CDR1 SQVTM, CDR2 ANQGSEA. This CDR3 has 15 residues. The source of the sample is a study of T cell responses to AZD1222 COVID-19 vaccine. Findings and limits, study-wide: White British ancestry dominated among donors, who included more females, and clonal diversity was possibly underestimated. The reported proportion of spike-specific TCRs targeting unmutated variant regions was nearly half.

Clones were read by immunoSEQ multiplex PCR, and TCRdb kept only the in-frame ones, dropping some. The sample has 90,000 to 120,000 clones; roughly nine tenths are singletons. The TCR sequence derives from an adult who received the AZD1222 COVID-19 vaccine. The chain joins TRBV29-1 to TRBJ1-1; D remains ambiguous. Sequenced material: peripheral blood, taken 28 days after the second AZD1222 dose. Here the CDR3 reads CSVGQLGRLNTEAFF. Written as DNA, the CDR3 is TGCAGCGTTGGTCAATTAGGACGGCTGAACACTGAAGCTTTCTTT.